The subject of this entry is one TCR beta chain. Its antigen is undetermined. This entry is derived from a study of T cell responses to AZD1222 COVID-19 vaccine. Notes on the study in general: Spike-specific TCR breadth and depth rose after two AZD1222 doses. Donors were mostly white British, more females; clonal diversity possibly underestimated. It was only 6 or 7 AZD1222 recipients who were seropositive at baseline.

Assay used: immunoSEQ multiplex PCR; TCRdb lists only in-frame clones, some missing. The sample records about 120,000 clones, approximately 85% being singletons. This CDR3 has 17 residues. In germline, CDR1 is SGDLS, CDR2 YYNGEE. Trimming took off 4 bases at V and 6 bases at J, with 24 bases between the two ends. The source material was peripheral blood, sampled on day 0 of AZD1222 vaccination. This clonotype was obtained from an adult in good health. The chain has TRBV9 and TRBJ2-3; tentative D call: TRBD2 (7 bases). The CDR3, as DNA: TGTGCCAGCAGCTTTAGGGGGGACTACAGGCGACGCGATACGCAGTATTTT. Translating gives CASSFRGDYRRRDTQYF.